Below are 26 T cell receptor beta chains sequenced from a single sample in a study of blood T cell repertoires in COVID-19. Clones were read by immunoSEQ multiplex PCR, and TCRdb kept only the in-frame ones, dropping some. This sample has 200,000 to 300,000 clones, with approximately 82% found just once. The sample consisted of peripheral blood. The source of these receptors is a woman aged 80 or over with acute or convalescent COVID-19.

This clone appeared a few times. This chain connects TRBV27 to TRBJ2-1; a possible D gene is TRBD2 (6 bases). Germline lookup yields CDR1 MNHEY and CDR2 SMNVEV (reference sequence). There are 15 residues in the CDR3. V was pared by 3 bases and J by 2 bases, with 11 bases between. The CDR3 is CASSFYGGTYNEQFF. The CDR3 DNA reads TGTGCCAGCAGTTTCTACGGGGGAACCTACAATGAGCAGTTCTTC.

This clone was recorded a few times. V and J are TRBV13 and TRBJ1-6, with a weak D call TRBD1 (5 bases). Germline lookup yields CDR1 PRHDT and CDR2 FYEKMQ (reference sequence). The CDR3 is 18 amino acids. Trimming left V 1 base short and J 6 bases short, with 19 bases between. CDR3 nucleotide sequence: TGTGCCAGCAGCTTAGCGCAGGGCGCGGGACGGAGTAATTCACCCCTCCACTTT. Translation gives CASSLAQGAGRSNSPLHF.

The V call is TRBV6-6, the J call TRBJ1-3; D is undetermined. Trimming took off 8 bases at V and 2 bases at J, with 13 bases between the two ends. This CDR3 comprises 14 residues. Germline loops: CDR1 MNHNY, CDR2 SVGAGI (reference sequence). CDR3 sequence (DNA): TGTGCCAGCGGCGGGCAGAGGACTGGAAACACCATATATTTT. This translates into CASGGQRTGNTIYF.

The rearrangement links TRBV6-5 to TRBJ2-3, with D possibly TRBD2 on 7 matching bases. Looked up from germline, CDR1 is MNHEY and CDR2 is SVGAGI. The CDR3 has 13 amino acids. V dropped 7 bases and J dropped 4 bases, with 12 bases sitting between them. The chain's CDR3 is CASTRGGADTQYF. Written as DNA, the CDR3 is TGTGCCAGCACAAGAGGGGGGGCAGATACGCAGTATTTT.

The CDR3 region has the DNA TGTGCCACCAGTGACGGACAGATCACAGATACGCAGTATTTT. Translating it yields CATSDGQITDTQYF. The chain recombines TRBV24-1 with TRBJ2-3; tentative D call: TRBD1 (6 bases). The CDR3 has 14 amino acids. Germline V gene data show CDR1 as KGHDR and CDR2 as SFDVKD. V was shortened by 4 bases and J by 2 bases, with 9 bases between the two germline ends.

J is TRBJ2-2 and V is TRBV27; maybe TRBD1 (6 bases). This CDR3 is 14 amino acids long. V was pared by 5 bases and J by 5 bases, with 12 bases between. The germline gives CDR1 MNHEY, CDR2 SMNVEV (reference sequence). DNA for the CDR3: TGTGCCAGCAGTGCCGGACAGTTTACCGGGGAGCTGTTTTTT. Translation gives CASSAGQFTGELFF.

This clone was detected only once. This chain connects TRBV14 to TRBJ2-7; D call uncertain. The CDR3 has 12 amino acids. The germline V gene encodes CDR1 SGHDN and CDR2 FVKESK. The V end lost 8 bases, the J end lost 5 bases, and 13 bases lay between the germline ends. As DNA, the CDR3 is TGTGCCAGCTCGGTTGCCCCGGACGAGCAGTACTTC. It yields the protein CASSVAPDEQYF.

This clone was observed a few times. The J gene is TRBJ1-4, the V gene TRBV4-3, with 7 bases that match TRBD1. Germline V gene data show CDR1 as LGHNA and CDR2 as YSLEER. Trimming removed 0 bases from V and 4 bases from J; junction bases left unmatched: 5. This CDR3 contains 16 residues. CDR3 loop: CASSQDQGQLNEKLFF. For the CDR3, the DNA is TGCGCCAGCAGCCAAGATCAGGGACAGCTTAATGAAAAACTGTTTTTT.

The CDR3 nucleotides read TGTGCCAGCAGCCAAGATTGGGCTAGCGGGAGTACCTACGAGCAGTACTTC. Translation gives CASSQDWASGSTYEQYF. This rearrangement joins TRBV4-2 to TRBJ2-7, with 10 bases identical to TRBD2. The germline CDR1 and CDR2 sequences are LGHNA and YNFKEQ. The J segment lost 2 bases and the V segment lost 0 bases, leaving 7 bases of the junction unmatched. This CDR3 comprises 17 residues.

The DNA for the CDR3 is TGTGCCAGCAGCCCGGGGACTCTAGCGGGAGTCGAGACCCAGTACTTC. Protein: CASSPGTLAGVETQYF. The genes are TRBV7-2 and TRBJ2-5; the match to TRBD2 covers 10 bases. CDR1 and CDR2 from the germline V gene are SGHTA and FQGNSA. This CDR3 is 16 amino acids long. Trimming removed 5 bases from V and 5 bases from J; junction bases left unmatched: 11.

This clone was counted between two and nine times. V usage is TRBV27 and J usage is TRBJ2-7, with TRBD2 matching 11 bases. Germline V gene sequence: CDR1 MNHEY, CDR2 SMNVEV (reference sequence). The CDR3 is 16 amino acids. The ends lost 5 bases at V and 7 bases at J; junction bases unmatched: 13. CDR3 region: CASSPAGTSGRLEQYF. CDR3 nucleotide sequence: TGTGCCAGCAGTCCGGCCGGGACTAGCGGCAGGCTGGAGCAGTACTTC.

The chain recombines TRBV7-9 with TRBJ1-1; D may be TRBD1 (6 bases). The CDR3 length is 14 residues. Trimming stripped 4 bases from V and 2 bases from J, with 11 bases between. Germline assignment: CDR1 SEHNR and CDR2 FQNEAQ (reference sequence). CDR3 sequence: CASSSWTDNTEAFF. CDR3 coding DNA: TGTGCCAGCAGCTCGTGGACAGACAACACTGAAGCTTTCTTT.

The chain employs TRBV5-1 and TRBJ2-4; 9 bases agree with TRBD1. Germline V gene lookup returns CDR1 SGHRS and CDR2 YFSETQ. Unmatched junction bases numbered 4, after V lost 2 bases and J lost 1 base. The CDR3 covers 16 residues. For the CDR3, the DNA is TGCGCCAGCAGCTTAGATGGGACAGGGGCCAAAAACATTCAGTACTTC. Translated: CASSLDGTGAKNIQYF.

The V gene is TRBV7-2, the J gene TRBJ1-1; 9 bases align to TRBD1. CDR3 length: 14 amino acids. CDR1 is SGHTA and CDR2 is FQGNSA in the germline V gene. V lost 4 bases to trimming and J lost 2 bases; unmatched junction nucleotides: 2. The CDR3 DNA follows: TGTGCCAGCAGCTGGGGACAGGGAAACACTGAAGCTTTCTTT. The encoded protein is CASSWGQGNTEAFF.

The chain couples TRBV9 to TRBJ2-1; a possible D gene is TRBD2 (7 bases). Trimming removed 0 bases from V and 5 bases from J, with 15 bases in between. Germline V gene sequence: CDR1 SGDLS, CDR2 YYNGEE. This CDR3 comprises 16 residues. The CDR3 DNA reads TGTGCCAGCAGCGTAGGTCGGGGGGCTAGGGACAATGAGCAGTTCTTC. Protein sequence: CASSVGRGARDNEQFF.

This chain uses TRBV7-9 with TRBJ2-7; D may be TRBD2 (6 bases). Trimming shortened V by 4 bases and J by 0 bases, and 16 bases separated the two germline ends. Germline CDR1 is SEHNR and CDR2 is FQNEAQ (reference sequence). The CDR3 is 16 residues long. CDR3 residues: CASSSTLALGSYEQYF. The CDR3 DNA sequence: TGTGCCAGCAGCTCTACCCTAGCGCTGGGCTCCTACGAGCAGTACTTC.

This sequence joins TRBV7-9 and TRBJ1-6; possible D gene TRBD1, 5 bases. Germline V gene lookup returns CDR1 SEHNR and CDR2 FQNEAQ (reference sequence). V lost 2 bases to trimming and J lost 7 bases, with 9 bases between them. The CDR3 is made up of 14 amino acids. CDR3 residues: CASSLMGGNSPLHF. Written as DNA, the CDR3 is TGTGCCAGCAGCTTAATGGGGGGGAATTCACCCCTCCACTTT.

The chain joins TRBV4-2 to TRBJ2-3; the match to TRBD2 covers 13 bases. The CDR3 consists of 16 residues. V shed 0 bases and J 8 bases; nucleotides not matched to a gene: 5. Germline V CDR1 and CDR2: LGHNA, YNFKEQ. CDR3 sequence: CASSQELAGGQVTQYF. The DNA of the CDR3 is TGTGCCAGCAGCCAAGAACTAGCGGGGGGGCAGGTTACGCAGTATTTT.

This chain links TRBV5-1 with TRBJ2-1; D ambiguous. Trimming stripped 0 bases from V and 2 bases from J, with 6 bases between. Per germline, CDR1 SGHRS and CDR2 YFSETQ. The CDR3 is made up of 14 amino acids. In DNA form, the CDR3 reads TGCGCCAGCAGCTTGGACGGAGCCTACAATGAGCAGTTCTTC. Protein: CASSLDGAYNEQFF.

The rearrangement joins TRBV28 to TRBJ1-5; D possibly corresponds to TRBD1 (5 bases). The CDR3 consists of 13 residues. V was trimmed by 3 bases and J by 4 bases, leaving 7 bases between them. Germline CDR1 is MDHEN and CDR2 is SYDVKM. CDR3 sequence (DNA): TGTGCCAGCAGTTTCGCAGGGAATCAGCCCCAGCATTTT. It yields the protein CASSFAGNQPQHF.

The CDR3 reads CASSTQGTSAGELFF. DNA for the CDR3: TGTGCCAGCAGCACGCAGGGTACGAGCGCCGGGGAGCTGTTTTTT. The genes are TRBV7-8 and TRBJ2-2; maybe TRBD1 (5 bases). Germline CDR1 reads SGHVS; CDR2 reads FQNEAQ. This CDR3 comprises 15 residues. V was cut by 5 bases and J by 6 bases, with 16 bases left in between.

The rearrangement links TRBV7-3 to TRBJ2-3; D remains unclear. The CDR3 runs 12 residues. With 5 bases removed from V and 6 bases from J, the gap between germline ends came to 9 bases. Looked up from germline, CDR1 is SGHTA and CDR2 is FQGTGA. CDR3 in DNA: TGTGCCAGCAGCATGTACGGGGATACGCAGTATTTT. It translates to CASSMYGDTQYF.

DNA of the CDR3: TGTGCTAGTGGTTTGGGTTCTGGAGATACAGATACGCAGTATTTT. Translating gives CASGLGSGDTDTQYF. The chain is built from TRBV12-5 and TRBJ2-3; no firm D call. Trimming pared 1 base from V and 3 bases from J, leaving 11 bases between. The CDR3 length is 15 residues. In germline, CDR1 is LGHNT, CDR2 FRNRAP.

The V and J genes are TRBV5-4 and TRBJ1-6, with 9 bases identical to TRBD1. Germline V gene data show CDR1 as SGHNT and CDR2 as YYREEE (reference sequence). The V segment lost 4 bases and the J segment 9 bases; nucleotides outside the gene matches: 8. The CDR3 runs to 15 residues. The CDR3 protein is CASSRDRVTGSPLHF. The CDR3 DNA reads as TGTGCCAGCAGCCGGGACAGGGTAACTGGTTCACCCCTCCACTTT. Combining the CDR3 with reference TRBV5-4 and TRBJ1-6 gives the whole variable domain ETGVTQSPTHLIKTRGQQVTLRCSSQSGHNTVSWYQQALGQGPQFIFQYYREEENGRGNFPPRFSGLQFPNYSSELNVNALELDDSALYLCASSRDRVTGSPLHFGNGTRLTVT.

This rearrangement joins TRBV18 to TRBJ1-1; D is perhaps TRBD1 (5 bases). The CDR3 is 14 residues long. Germline CDR1 is KGHSH and CDR2 is LQKENI. V lost 0 bases and J lost 5, with 10 bases in between. The chain's CDR3 is CASSPPIRGTEAFF. DNA for the CDR3: TGTGCCAGCTCACCACCGATCCGGGGGACTGAAGCTTTCTTT.

V and J are TRBV10-3 and TRBJ1-1; 9 nucleotides agree with TRBD1. This CDR3 is 20 amino acids long. Germline trimming cut 0 bases from V and 1 base from J; bases unmatched to any gene: 15. In germline, CDR1 is ENHRY, CDR2 SYGVKD. The CDR3 coding sequence is TGTGCCATCAGTGAGTCAGGACTGACAGGGGGTAGTACAAGGAACACTGAAGCTTTCTTT. This sequence encodes CAISESGLTGGSTRNTEAFF.